Listed below are T cell receptor beta chains from one sample, sequenced in a study of T cell responses to AZD1222 COVID-19 vaccine. Sequencing was performed with immunoSEQ multiplex PCR; in TCRdb, only in-frame clones are kept and a portion is missing. This sample carries 80,000 to 100,000 clones, about 88% of them seen once, and the ten largest clones take roughly 5.2%. The sequences come from peripheral blood, collected 28 days after the second AZD1222 dose. These receptors originate from an adult who received the AZD1222 COVID-19 vaccine. Each CDR3 is given with its conserved first and last residue. The D gene is left open where the match is weak. Size values are once, few and many counts, or a class for expanded clones, and some rows have none.

j_call	d_call	clone_size	v_call	cdr3_aa	cdr3_nt
TRBJ1-2	.	.	TRBV6-5	CASSPGRFGYTF	TGTGCCAGCAGCCCCGGAAGGTTCGGCTACACCTTC
TRBJ2-4	.	.	TRBV4-1	CASSQAGAGKNIQYF	TGCGCCAGCAGCCAAGCGGGGGCGGGCAAAAACATTCAGTACTTC
TRBJ1-1	TRBD1	.	TRBV19	CASSSRDSAEAFF	TGTGCCAGTAGTAGCCGGGACAGTGCTGAAGCTTTCTTT
TRBJ1-1	TRBD1	.	TRBV6-5	CASGLQGVNTEAFF	TGTGCCAGCGGCCTACAGGGGGTAAACACTGAAGCTTTCTTT
TRBJ1-3	.	.	TRBV10-3	CAISEWQASGNTIYF	TGTGCCATCAGTGAGTGGCAGGCCTCTGGAAACACCATATATTTT
TRBJ1-4	TRBD1	.	TRBV28	CASSLSGGVREKLFF	TGTGCCAGCAGTTTGTCAGGGGGCGTACGGGAAAAACTGTTTTTT
TRBJ2-3	TRBD2	.	TRBV14	CASSHQTLAGNTDTQYF	TGTGCCAGCAGCCATCAAACCCTAGCGGGGAACACAGATACGCAGTATTTT
TRBJ1-6	.	.	TRBV6-5	CASSYSYRGSGSPLHF	TGTGCCAGCAGTTACTCATACCGGGGGTCCGGTTCACCCCTCCACTTT
TRBJ2-2	.	.	TRBV27	CASRLTTNTGELFF	TGTGCCAGCCGACTAACAACGAACACCGGGGAGCTGTTTTTT
TRBJ2-3	.	.	TRBV24-1	CATSDFEGGTDTQYF	TGTGCCACCAGTGATTTCGAGGGTGGCACAGATACGCAGTATTTT
TRBJ2-3	.	.	TRBV11-2	CASSSSGTPDTQYF	TGTGCCAGCAGCTCCTCCGGGACTCCAGATACGCAGTATTTT
TRBJ2-7	TRBD1	.	TRBV6-5	CASSFSGTGRIEQYF	TGTGCCAGCAGTTTCTCCGGGACAGGGCGGATCGAGCAGTACTTC
TRBJ2-7	.	.	TRBV27	CASSFTLGSRNEQYF	TGTGCCAGCAGTTTTACCCTTGGGTCCCGGAACGAGCAGTACTTC
TRBJ1-5	.	.	TRBV6-5	CASSSLGYSNQPQHF	TGTGCCAGCAGCTCCCTGGGCTATAGCAATCAGCCCCAGCATTTT
TRBJ1-2	.	once	TRBV19	CASSSDVFYGYTF	TGTGCCAGTAGTTCGGACGTCTTCTATGGCTACACCTTC
TRBJ2-1	.	.	TRBV7-2	CASSLGAASSYNEQFF	TGTGCCAGCAGCCTCGGAGCGGCCAGCTCCTACAATGAGCAGTTCTTC
TRBJ1-1	.	.	TRBV19	CASSIGGIGQQNAEAFF	TGTGCCAGTAGTATAGGAGGTATTGGGCAGCAGAACGCTGAAGCTTTCTTT